The source of this TCR beta chain is a study of T cell clonotyping in hematopoietic cell transplantation. Study findings and constraints: Graft donor and pretransplant recipient Inverse Simpson Index values predicted broader posttransplant TCR diversity. No sorting was done, leaving CD4 and CD8 contributions mixed.

The germline V and J ends were trimmed by 4 bases and 4 bases, with 7 bases remaining between them. Germline lookup yields CDR1 MNHNS and CDR2 SASEGT. CDR3 length equals 12 residues. Note on this clone: What it recognizes is unknown.

Method: immunoSEQ multiplex PCR; TCRdb's copy keeps in-frame clones and lacks some. The data show approximately 3,500 clones, around three quarters seen once. Source: peripheral blood mononuclear cells, taken at the time of graft-versus-host disease after allogeneic stem cell transplant. This chain uses TRBV6-1 with TRBJ1-2, with no clear D. The sequence was obtained from a female patient between 50 and 60 years old who had an allogeneic stem cell transplant from an unrelated donor, so the T cells may come from the graft donor. Some clones in this sample may be carry-over from other donors' samples. The CDR3 protein is CASSAESYGYTF. The DNA of the CDR3 is TGTGCCAGCAGTGCAGAGAGCTATGGCTACACCTTC.